Shown below are 20 T cell receptor beta chains from a single sample sequenced in a study of Graves' ophthalmopathy and Graves' hyperthyroidism. The sequenced template was RNA, covering the TCR beta CDR3 region. Second-round multiplex PCR came after first-round RT-PCR with HTBI primers. MiXCR, run by TCRdb on the multiplex PCR reads, gives a single entry per CDR3 protein. Found here are about 370,000 distinct CDR3 sequences, about 18% of them singletons; the top ten hold 2.4%. The sample comprised peripheral blood. The receptors were gathered from an adult woman with stable Graves' hyperthyroidism.

This clonotype appeared many times. V gene TRBV29-1 combines with J gene TRBJ2-5, with TRBD1 as a possible D gene (5 bases). The germline CDR1 and CDR2 sequences are SQVTM and ANQGSEA. This CDR3 has 12 amino acids. V shed 4 bases and J shed 5 bases, with 11 bases lying between them. This chain's CDR3 is CSVGTGEETQYF. DNA for the CDR3: TGCAGCGTTGGAACAGGAGAGGAGACCCAGTACTTC.

This clonotype was picked up many times. CDR3 nucleotides: TGTGCCAGCCTGATGGGAGACAGGGCGCTCTACGAGCAGTACTTC. Residues: CASLMGDRALYEQYF. The rearrangement uses TRBV6-5 and TRBJ2-7, with 7 bases identical to TRBD1. Germline V gene data show CDR1 as MNHEY and CDR2 as SVGAGI. The CDR3 is 15 residues long. The J segment lost 3 bases and the V segment lost 8 bases, leaving 13 bases of the junction unmatched.

On this clonotype: One end of the junction fails to match germline, which may point to a read error. The chain has TRBV28 and TRBJ1-1; D is uncertain. The CDR3 spans 13 residues. CDR1 is MDHEN, CDR2 SYDVKM, per germline. The CDR3 spells CASSLRHPLPALF. The CDR3 DNA reads TGTGCCAGCAGTCTAAGACATCCCCTACCTGCTCTCTTT.

This clonotype was detected ten times or more. This chain links TRBV12-5 with TRBJ2-2; no reliable D call. Trimming removed 7 bases at V and 5 bases at J, with 5 bases between. This CDR3 comprises 11 residues. Looked up from germline, CDR1 is LGHNT and CDR2 is FRNRAP. Here the CDR3 DNA reads TGTGCTAGTGTCAGAACCGGGGAGCTGTTTTTT. This codes for CASVRTGELFF.

Ten or more counts support this clonotype. This rearrangement joins TRBV7-2 to TRBJ2-5; 8 bases align to TRBD2. The CDR3 length is 15 residues. Germline loops: CDR1 SGHTA, CDR2 FQGNSA. V lost 5 bases, J lost 2 bases, and 7 bases stayed unmatched. Here the CDR3 reads CASSPRGGVQETQYF. The CDR3 bases are TGTGCCAGCAGCCCCCGGGGGGGGGTTCAAGAGACCCAGTACTTC.

The chain is built from TRBV27 and TRBJ1-2; TRBD1 matches 7 bases. The CDR3 sequence is 14 residues long. Germline V gene sequence: CDR1 MNHEY, CDR2 SMNVEV (reference sequence). With 4 bases clipped from V and 3 bases from J, the junction kept 5 bases outside the gene matches. The CDR3 DNA is TGTGCCAGCAGTTCTACAGGGGTTTACTATGGCTACACCTTC. The encoded protein is CASSSTGVYYGYTF.

This chain uses TRBV7-9 with TRBJ2-7; D is possibly TRBD1 (5 bases). CDR3 length: 14 residues. V lost 5 bases, J lost 2 bases, and 13 bases lay in between. Germline V gives CDR1 SEHNR, CDR2 FQNEAQ (reference sequence). CDR3 loop: CASSTRQKTYEQYF. The CDR3 DNA sequence: TGTGCCAGCAGCACCCGACAGAAGACCTACGAGCAGTACTTC.

This clonotype has only one observation. The chain employs TRBV6-1 and TRBJ1-1; D call uncertain. The CDR3 runs to 16 residues. Germline CDR1 reads MNHNS; CDR2 reads SASEGT. Trimming stripped 6 bases from V and 2 bases from J, with 19 bases between. The CDR3 here is CASSRPSGLRNTEAFF. CDR3 sequence (DNA): TGTGCCAGCAGCCGCCCTTCGGGGTTGAGAAACACTGAAGCTTTCTTT.

This clonotype was observed at least ten times. V is TRBV28 and J is TRBJ1-2; weak D call: TRBD1 (5 bases). The V gene lost 6 bases and the J gene lost 3 bases, with 17 bases spanning the gap. Per the germline V gene, CDR1 is MDHEN and CDR2 is SYDVKM. This CDR3 has 15 residues. The CDR3 spells CASRPGARGHYGYTF. The CDR3 nucleotides are TGTGCCAGCAGGCCCGGGGCGCGTGGTCACTATGGCTACACCTTC.

This CDR3 reads CASSLRHGTVQDEQYF. CDR3 nucleotide sequence: TGTGCCAGCAGTTTACGGCATGGGACAGTACAGGACGAGCAGTACTTC. The V gene is TRBV12-3 or TRBV12-4, the J gene TRBJ2-7, with TRBD1 matching 7 bases. This CDR3 region has 16 residues. V gave up 2 bases and J gave up 5 bases; unmatched junction bases: 12.

This clonotype was picked up many times. At one end, the junction sequence differs from germline, possibly due to a read error. V gene TRBV28 combines with J gene TRBJ2-7; the D gene is possibly TRBD1 (5 bases). Germline CDR1 MDHEN, CDR2 SYDVKM. CDR3 length: 11 residues. CDR3 bases: TGTGCCAGCAGTAGGGGCCGGGTCAGCAACTTC. It yields the protein CASSRGRVSNF.

This clonotype has a handful of counts. The V call is TRBV20-1, the J call TRBJ2-2; perhaps TRBD2 as D (6 bases). The germline V gene has CDR1 DFQATT and CDR2 SNEGSKA (reference sequence). V was pared by 1 base and J by 4 bases, with 13 bases between. This CDR3 comprises 15 residues. CDR3 DNA: TGCAGTGCTAGAGCCGGCCGGGGAGGCACCGGGGAGCTGTTTTTT. It is translated as CSARAGRGGTGELFF.

This clonotype has a count of ten or more. The V and J genes are TRBV15 and TRBJ2-7; 7 bases map to TRBD1. V was pared by 0 bases and J by 7 bases, with 12 bases of the junction left unmatched. This CDR3 spans 16 amino acids. CDR1 and CDR2 (germline): LNHNV, YYDKDF (reference sequence). This chain's CDR3 is CATSRDMGTWDSEQYF. In DNA form, the CDR3 reads TGTGCCACCAGCAGAGACATGGGTACTTGGGACAGTGAGCAGTACTTC.

This clonotype appeared many times. The chain is built from TRBV6-2 or TRBV6-3 and TRBJ1-5; D unclear. Trimming pared 6 bases from V and 6 bases from J, leaving 12 bases between. This CDR3 is built from 13 residues. In germline, CDR1 is MNHEY, CDR2 SVGEGT. The CDR3 nucleotides are TGTGCCAGCAGCTTTGGGGTGGGTCAGCCCCAGCATTTT. Residues: CASSFGVGQPQHF.

This clonotype was observed many times. This chain links TRBV6-2 or TRBV6-3 with TRBJ2-5; D uncertain. V lost 6 bases and J 5 bases, leaving 7 bases between the germline ends. This CDR3 has 11 residues. The germline CDR1 and CDR2 sequences are MNHEY and SVGEGT. DNA of the CDR3: TGTGCCAGCAGCCCTCACGAGACCCAGTACTTC. Its protein product is CASSPHETQYF.

This clonotype was observed a handful of times. The chain uses TRBV4-2 and TRBJ2-2, with D unresolved. This CDR3 comprises 13 residues. The V end lost 6 bases, the J end lost 2 bases, and 7 bases lay between the germline ends. Germline lookup yields CDR1 LGHNA and CDR2 YNFKEQ. CDR3 loop: CASREDNTGELFF. The CDR3 region has the DNA TGTGCCAGCAGAGAGGATAACACCGGGGAGCTGTTTTTT.

Details on this clonotype: Mismatch with germline at one junction end may stem from a read error. V is TRBV7-2 and J is TRBJ2-7; 10 bases map to TRBD1. There are 15 residues in the CDR3. CDR1 and CDR2 (germline): SGHTA, FQGNSA. The DNA for the CDR3 is TGTGCCAGCAGCTTAGTGGGACAGGGGCCATACGAGCGGTACTTC. It translates to CASSLVGQGPYERYF.

This clonotype has ten or more counts. CDR3 protein: CASSFLPQGNTEAFF. Here the CDR3 DNA reads TGTGCCAGCAGCTTCCTCCCTCAGGGGAACACTGAAGCTTTCTTT. This sequence joins TRBV7-2 and TRBJ1-1, with D maybe TRBD1 (5 bases). There are 15 residues in the CDR3. With 3 bases removed from V and 1 base from J, the gap between germline ends came to 12 bases. The germline CDR1 and CDR2 sequences are SGHTA and FQGNSA.

This clonotype was observed many times. The chain carries TRBV7-8 and TRBJ2-7; D not certain. CDR1 is SGHVS, CDR2 FQNEAQ, per germline. This CDR3 has 13 residues. V was cut by 4 bases and J by 5 bases, with 12 bases left in between. CDR3 nucleotides: TGTGCCAGCAGCTCCCCGGGCTGGAACGAGCAGTACTTC. Its protein product is CASSSPGWNEQYF.

This clonotype has ten or more counts. The V call is TRBV7-2, the J call TRBJ2-7, with 7 bases matching TRBD2. The CDR3 totals 14 residues. The germline V gene encodes CDR1 SGHTA and CDR2 FQGNSA. The junction had 8 bases not matched to a gene; V was cut back by 6 bases and J by 3 bases. CDR3 coding DNA: TGTGCCAGCAGACGGAGCGGGGAAAGCTACGAGCAGTACTTC. Amino acid sequence: CASRRSGESYEQYF.